This entry lists 18 T cell receptor beta chains sequenced from one sample in a study of CD8 T cells in Susac syndrome. With random hexamers, 0.5 to 1 ug RNA was reverse transcribed. TCRdb re-analysed the immunoSEQ multiplex PCR reads in MiXCR, keeping a single row per CDR3 protein. The data contain about 180,000 distinct CDR3 sequences, 90% to 95% of them singletons. Sequencing input: CD4+ T cells from PBMCs. The receptors come from a human donor with Susac syndrome.

The V gene is TRBV7-9, the J gene TRBJ1-2; perhaps TRBD1 as D (6 bases). V was shortened by 5 bases and J by 10 bases, with 11 bases between the two germline ends. The CDR3 contains 11 residues. Germline CDR1 is SEHNR and CDR2 is FQNEAQ (reference sequence). CDR3 loop: CASSPSGDYTF. For the CDR3, the DNA is TGTGCCAGCAGCCCCTCAGGGGACTACACCTTC.

V is TRBV27 and J is TRBJ1-1; no firm D call. The CDR3 loop spans 16 amino acids. V lost 1 base to trimming and J lost 0 bases, with 12 bases between them. Germline-derived CDR1 and CDR2 are MNHEY and SMNVEV (reference sequence). CDR3 in DNA: TGTGCCAGCAGTTTATATCTCGACACCTTGAACACTGAAGCTTTCTTT. Protein: CASSLYLDTLNTEAFF.

The chain couples TRBV7-8 to TRBJ2-5, with TRBD2 identical over 9 bases. The CDR3 totals 18 residues. The V gene's germline CDR1 is SGHVS and CDR2 FQNEAQ. Losses at the gene ends were 3 bases for V and 5 bases for J; bases not matched to a gene: 16. CDR3: CASSFGGELAGRRETQYF. The CDR3 DNA reads as TGTGCCAGCAGCTTTGGTGGAGAACTAGCGGGTCGTCGGGAGACCCAGTACTTC.

The rearrangement links TRBV20-1 to TRBJ1-1; 8 bases are shared with TRBD1. J lost 7 bases, V lost 2 bases, and 12 bases had no gene match. There are 15 residues in the CDR3. Germline CDR1 DFQATT, CDR2 SNEGSKA (reference sequence). This CDR3 is CSARPPRGPYSEAFF. In nucleotides, the CDR3 is TGCAGTGCTAGACCTCCCAGGGGGCCATATAGTGAAGCTTTCTTT.

The chain is built from TRBV4-3 and TRBJ1-5; D not resolved. The germline V gene encodes CDR1 LGHNA and CDR2 YSLEER. This CDR3 contains 13 residues. V gave up 0 bases and J gave up 7 bases, with 7 bases separating them. CDR3 residues: CASSQDFKQPQHF. The CDR3 DNA reads as TGCGCCAGCAGCCAAGATTTCAAACAGCCCCAGCATTTT.

The V gene is TRBV19, the J gene TRBJ1-5; D is unresolved. This CDR3 has 15 residues. Trimming took 6 bases from V and 0 from J, leaving 12 bases between them. Germline V CDR1 and CDR2: LNHDA, SQIVND (reference sequence). The CDR3 nucleotides read TGTGCCAGTAGCCAGATTCTTTATAGCAATCAGCCCCAGCATTTT. Protein: CASSQILYSNQPQHF.

This chain uses TRBV15 with TRBJ2-5; D not certain. CDR1 and CDR2 from the germline V gene are LNHNV and YYDKDF (reference sequence). The CDR3 is 15 residues long. V was pared by 0 bases and J by 2 bases, with 10 bases between. DNA of the CDR3: TGTGCCACCAGCAGAGACTTTAGGCCGCAAGAGACCCAGTACTTC. Encoded protein: CATSRDFRPQETQYF.

The genes are TRBV20-1 and TRBJ2-3, with 7 bases identical to TRBD1. The CDR3 spans 15 residues. Germline CDR1 reads DFQATT; CDR2 reads SNEGSKA (reference sequence). Germline trimming cut 6 bases from V and 1 base from J; bases unmatched to any gene: 10. The CDR3 DNA sequence: TGCAGTGCCCACAGTCCAGACAGGGGCACAGATACGCAGTATTTT. This encodes CSAHSPDRGTDTQYF.

The chain uses TRBV5-5 and TRBJ1-3, with D unclear. With 1 base removed from V and 9 bases from J, the gap between germline ends came to 14 bases. CDR3 length: 14 residues. In germline, CDR1 is SGHKS, CDR2 YYEKEE (reference sequence). CDR3 DNA: TGTGCCAGCAGCTTGCCCGCAACCTATGGCACCATATATTTT. This encodes CASSLPATYGTIYF.

V gene TRBV15 combines with J gene TRBJ2-1, with 11 bases that match TRBD2. In germline, CDR1 is LNHNV, CDR2 YYDKDF (reference sequence). The CDR3 has 18 amino acids. The V and J ends lost 0 bases and 0 bases, in that order; junction bases with no gene match: 4. The CDR3 region is CATSRELAGAHSYNEQFF. DNA for the CDR3: TGTGCCACCAGCAGAGAACTAGCGGGGGCTCACTCCTACAATGAGCAGTTCTTC.

The chain joins TRBV12-3 or TRBV12-4 to TRBJ2-7, with TRBD1 identical over 10 bases. Trimming removed 6 bases from V and 7 bases from J; junction bases left unmatched: 9. The CDR3 is made up of 14 amino acids. The CDR3 DNA reads as TGTGCCAGCAGCCCTAGACAGGGGGCAAGGGAGCAGTACTTC. This encodes CASSPRQGAREQYF.

This chain connects TRBV2 to TRBJ2-3; D not certain. The CDR3 is 15 amino acids. The germline CDR1 and CDR2 sequences are SNHLY and FYNNEI. Trimming left V 3 bases short and J 1 base short, with 11 bases between. This CDR3 is CASSDRSSGTDTQYF. The CDR3 nucleotides read TGTGCCAGCAGTGATCGGTCGTCAGGCACAGATACGCAGTATTTT.

The CDR3, as DNA: TGTGCCAGTAGTATAGGCACGGCTACCAACTATGGCTACACCTTC. Translated, it gives CASSIGTATNYGYTF. The gene calls are TRBV19 and TRBJ1-2, with no clear D. The CDR3 is 15 residues long. The V gene's germline CDR1 is LNHDA and CDR2 SQIVND (reference sequence). Trimming removed 1 base at V and 2 bases at J, with 11 bases between.

V and J are TRBV5-1 and TRBJ2-7; 7 bases match TRBD2. With 4 bases clipped from V and 5 bases from J, the junction kept 3 bases outside the gene matches. Germline lookup yields CDR1 SGHRS and CDR2 YFSETQ. This CDR3 region has 12 residues. The CDR3 DNA reads as TGCGCCAGCAGCAGGGCGGGGGACGAGCAGTACTTC. This sequence encodes CASSRAGDEQYF.

Remarks on this clonotype: One junction end disagrees with the germline gene, perhaps due to a read error. The chain couples TRBV28 to TRBJ2-7; TRBD1 matches at 8 bases. The CDR3 covers 15 residues. CDR1 and CDR2 from the germline V gene are MDHEN and SYDVKM. In DNA, the CDR3 is TGTGCCAGCATTGATTTCGGGACAGGACCCTACGAGCAGCACTTC. Its protein product is CASIDFGTGPYEQHF. Combining the CDR3 with reference TRBV28 and TRBJ2-7 gives the whole variable domain DVKVTQSSRYLVKRTGEKVFLECVQDMDHENMFWYRQDPGLGLRLIYFSYDVKMKEKGDIPEGYSVSREKKERFSLILESASTNQTSMYLCASIDFGTGPYEQHFGPGTRLTVT.

This chain uses TRBV20-1 with TRBJ1-1, with TRBD1 matching 7 bases. The length of the CDR3 is 14 residues. V was pared by 2 bases and J by 0 bases, with 3 bases of the junction left unmatched. CDR1 is DFQATT, CDR2 SNEGSKA, per germline (reference sequence). The CDR3 DNA reads TGCAGTGCTAGACAGGGGGGGATGAACACTGAAGCTTTCTTT. It translates to CSARQGGMNTEAFF.

The CDR3 DNA reads TGCAGTGCCCCGGGACAATCCAACAATGAGCAGTTCTTC. The encoded protein is CSAPGQSNNEQFF. The chain has TRBV20-1 and TRBJ2-1; tentative D call: TRBD1 (6 bases). Trimming shortened V by 6 bases and J by 5 bases, and 14 bases separated the two germline ends. The CDR3 runs 13 residues. The germline V gene has CDR1 DFQATT and CDR2 SNEGSKA (reference sequence).

The rearrangement uses TRBV3-1 and TRBJ1-4, with D uncertain. There are 14 residues in the CDR3. V lost 4 bases and J 14 bases, leaving 20 bases between the germline ends. Germline V lookup: CDR1 LGHDT, CDR2 YNNKEL (reference sequence). This CDR3 is CASSLEIQSRPLFF. CDR3 sequence (DNA): TGTGCCAGCAGCCTCGAAATCCAGTCTCGCCCCCTGTTTTTT.